This T cell receptor (beta chain) came from a study of metastatic and nonmetastatic thyroid tumors. This clone was seen at least ten times. CDR3 length: 14 residues. Germline V lookup: CDR1 SGHTS, CDR2 YDEGEE. J lost 7 bases, V lost 0 bases, and 2 bases had no gene match. TCRdb used MiXCR to call clones anew from the PCR reads. The repertoire holds about 41,000 clones, more than 20% seen once, with roughly 15% in the top ten. Ahead of thyroid surgery, no patient had received treatment of any kind. The source is a female donor with papillary thyroid cancer or a benign thyroid nodule (not recorded which). Some clones in this sample may be carry-over from other donors' samples. Material for sequencing was tumor tissue. The chain employs TRBV5-8 and TRBJ1-5, with TRBD1 matching over 9 bases. The CDR3 DNA reads TGTGCCAGCAGCTTGGACAGGGGGCCCCAGCCCCAGCATTTT. Its protein is CASSLDRGPQPQHF.